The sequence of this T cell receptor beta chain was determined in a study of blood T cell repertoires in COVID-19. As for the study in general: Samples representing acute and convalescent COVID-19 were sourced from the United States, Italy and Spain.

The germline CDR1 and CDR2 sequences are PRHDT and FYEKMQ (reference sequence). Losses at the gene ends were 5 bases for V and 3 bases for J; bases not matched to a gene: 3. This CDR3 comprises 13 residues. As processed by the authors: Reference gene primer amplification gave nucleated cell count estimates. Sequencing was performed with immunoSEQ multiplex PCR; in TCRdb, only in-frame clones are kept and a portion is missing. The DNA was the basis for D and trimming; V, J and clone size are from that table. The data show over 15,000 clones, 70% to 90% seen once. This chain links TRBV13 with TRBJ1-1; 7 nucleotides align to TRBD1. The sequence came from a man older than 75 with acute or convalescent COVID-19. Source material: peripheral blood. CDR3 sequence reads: CASSEQGYTEAFF. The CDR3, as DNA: TGTGCCAGCAGCGAACAGGGGTACACTGAAGCTTTCTTT.